This passage covers 5 T cell receptor beta chains from one sample sequenced in a study of cytomegalovirus exposure and HLA in healthy donors. The PCR made use of 60 Vbeta and 13 Jbeta primers. Method: immunoSEQ multiplex PCR; TCRdb's copy keeps in-frame clones and lacks some. The sample contains 30,000 to 40,000 clones, around 83% of which appear only once. Sequenced sample: PBMCs. All receptors come from a woman younger than 30 in good health and CMV-seronegative.

This clone showed up just a few times. The chain couples TRBV7-6 to TRBJ2-1, with 9 positions matching TRBD2. The CDR3 runs 14 residues. Per the germline V gene, CDR1 is SGHVS and CDR2 is FNYEAQ. The junction had 6 bases not matched to a gene; V was cut back by 4 bases and J by 8 bases. The CDR3 spells CASSSGLALHEQFF. The CDR3 DNA reads TGTGCCAGCAGCTCGGGACTAGCCTTGCATGAGCAGTTCTTC.

The chain recombines TRBV6-1 with TRBJ1-1; possible D gene TRBD1, 5 bases. V lost 6 bases and J lost 4, with 15 bases in between. This CDR3 is built from 14 residues. CDR1 and CDR2 (germline): MNHNS, SASEGT. CDR3 loop: CASRTDSVGTEAFF. In DNA, the CDR3 is TGTGCCAGCAGGACAGATTCGGTGGGCACTGAAGCTTTCTTT.

The chain employs TRBV19 and TRBJ2-5, with 11 bases lining up with TRBD2. Trimming took 3 bases from V and 2 from J; bases not matched to a gene: 5. The CDR3 contains 16 residues. From germline, CDR1 is LNHDA and CDR2 SQIVND (reference sequence). CDR3 coding DNA: TGTGCCAGTAGTATCTCGATAGCGGGGGGGCAAGAGACCCAGTACTTC. Translated: CASSISIAGGQETQYF.

The chain combines TRBV4-3 with TRBJ2-7, with 7 nucleotides matching TRBD1. V lost 0 bases to trimming and J lost 4 bases; unmatched junction nucleotides: 6. There are 15 residues in the CDR3. From germline, CDR1 is LGHNA and CDR2 YSLEER. The CDR3 region is CASSQDLGTAYEQYF. The CDR3 DNA sequence: TGCGCCAGCAGCCAAGATCTGGGGACAGCATACGAGCAGTACTTC.

CDR3 amino acids: CASSQESGSTDTQYF. The CDR3 nucleotides are TGCGCCAGCAGCCAAGAAAGCGGGAGCACAGATACGCAGTATTTT. This rearrangement joins TRBV4-1 to TRBJ2-3, with a tentative D call TRBD2 (6 bases). The CDR3 covers 15 residues. Germline assignment: CDR1 MGHRA and CDR2 YSYEKL. Trimming left V 0 bases short and J 0 bases short, with 7 bases between.